The clone carrying this T cell receptor beta chain was seen ten or more times. V gave up 5 bases and J gave up 2 bases, with 16 bases separating them. The CDR3 runs 15 residues. From germline, CDR1 is SEHNR and CDR2 FQNEAQ (reference sequence). Time point meaning: newly diagnosed GD, antithyroid drugs for less than 3 months. From PBMCs, RNA was extracted and then used to make the TCR library. This entry comes from a study of regulatory T cells in long-lasting Graves disease. Arm-PCR of CDR3 regions and iRepertoire HTBI primers were the basis on which TCR beta libraries were built. TCRdb used MiXCR to reprocess the multiplex PCR reads, holding one entry per CDR3 protein. This table holds over 500,000 distinct CDR3 sequences, 15% to 20% found once. This sample was shared with a second study, whose subject was T cells in Graves' hyperthyroidism and ophthalmopathy. That source reports: Also found in blood were most expanded thyroid clonotypes above 0.001.

The TCR originated in a man aged 18-30 years with Graves disease. This chain uses TRBV7-9 with TRBJ2-7; either TRBD1 or TRBD2 may supply D (5 bases each). This sample comprised peripheral blood mononuclear cells (PBMCs), obtained at new diagnosis, from a patient treated with antithyroid drugs. The CDR3 here is CASSKNRDGTYEQYF. CDR3 DNA: TGTGCCAGCAGCAAAAACCGGGACGGTACCTACGAGCAGTACTTC.